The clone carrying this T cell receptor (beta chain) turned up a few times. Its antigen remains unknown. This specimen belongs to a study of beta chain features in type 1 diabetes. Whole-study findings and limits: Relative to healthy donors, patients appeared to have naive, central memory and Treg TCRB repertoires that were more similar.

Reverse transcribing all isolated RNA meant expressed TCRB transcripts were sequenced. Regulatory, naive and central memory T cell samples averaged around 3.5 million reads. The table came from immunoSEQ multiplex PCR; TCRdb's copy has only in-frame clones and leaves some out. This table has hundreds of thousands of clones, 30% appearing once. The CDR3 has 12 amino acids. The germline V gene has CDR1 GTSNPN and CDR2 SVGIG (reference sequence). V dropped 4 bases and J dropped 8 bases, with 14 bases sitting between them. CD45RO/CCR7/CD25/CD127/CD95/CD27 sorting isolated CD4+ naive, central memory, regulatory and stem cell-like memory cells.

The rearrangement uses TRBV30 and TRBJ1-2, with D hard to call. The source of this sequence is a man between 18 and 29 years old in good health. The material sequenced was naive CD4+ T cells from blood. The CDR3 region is CAWTAPGGGYTF. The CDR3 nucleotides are TGTGCCTGGACCGCCCCGGGAGGCGGCTACACCTTC.